A selection of T cell receptor beta chains follows, all from one sample in a study of T cells after yellow fever vaccination. TCRdb independently ran MiXCR on the 5' RACE reads; one entry per CDR3 protein. The sample includes some 350,000 distinct CDR3 sequences, approximately 4% of them seen just once. The sample here was PBMCs, taken 5 days after the yellow fever booster vaccination. All receptors come from a young man who received the YFV17D yellow fever vaccine. CDR3s leave out the opening cysteine and the closing phenylalanine or tryptophan. For some rows the clone size is stated as once, few or many, or as a class when expanded; others skip it.

clone_size: many; j_call: TRBJ2-3; v_call: TRBV28; cdr3_aa: ASSFSLAGTDTQY
clone_size: many; j_call: TRBJ1-1; v_call: TRBV7-9; cdr3_aa: ASSLPSGNEAF
clone_size: many; j_call: TRBJ1-2; v_call: TRBV29-1; cdr3_aa: SVVYPGLYGYT
clone_size: .; j_call: TRBJ1-6; v_call: TRBV6-2/TRBV6-3; cdr3_aa: ASSSYRDIGIDSPLH
clone_size: many; j_call: TRBJ1-2; v_call: TRBV7-9; cdr3_aa: ASSLVNYGYT
clone_size: many; j_call: TRBJ1-5; v_call: TRBV6-6; cdr3_aa: ASSYEGQGSQPQH
clone_size: many; j_call: TRBJ1-5; v_call: TRBV27; cdr3_aa: ASSRRRGPTYSNQPQH
clone_size: .; j_call: TRBJ2-7; v_call: TRBV5-6; cdr3_aa: ASSLRDNYEQY
clone_size: few; j_call: TRBJ2-3; v_call: TRBV7-2; cdr3_aa: ASSPPSADTQY
clone_size: few; j_call: TRBJ2-1; v_call: TRBV6-2/TRBV6-3; cdr3_aa: ASSKQGYNEQF
clone_size: many; j_call: TRBJ2-4; v_call: TRBV7-8; cdr3_aa: ASSNAARTGKNIQY
clone_size: many; j_call: TRBJ1-1; v_call: TRBV4-1; cdr3_aa: ASSQGRGGAYTEAF
clone_size: .; j_call: TRBJ1-1; v_call: TRBV14; cdr3_aa: ASSPFGVRVEAF
clone_size: few; j_call: TRBJ2-3; v_call: TRBV9; cdr3_aa: ASSVAVAGRTDTQY
clone_size: .; j_call: TRBJ1-5; v_call: TRBV20-1; cdr3_aa: SATRTGVNQPQH
clone_size: .; j_call: TRBJ2-1; v_call: TRBV7-9; cdr3_aa: ASRPPRTGVYNEQF
clone_size: many; j_call: TRBJ1-1; v_call: TRBV7-2; cdr3_aa: ASSLGTGRRKAF
clone_size: .; j_call: TRBJ2-1; v_call: TRBV6-2/TRBV6-3; cdr3_aa: ASSYIFSSYNEQF
clone_size: .; j_call: TRBJ1-5; v_call: TRBV6-2/TRBV6-3; cdr3_aa: ASSLPSNQPQH
clone_size: few; j_call: TRBJ1-5; v_call: TRBV12-3/TRBV12-4; cdr3_aa: ASSYGGSNQPQH
clone_size: few; j_call: TRBJ2-5; v_call: TRBV5-4; cdr3_aa: ASSLETQETQY
clone_size: .; j_call: TRBJ2-7; v_call: TRBV6-5; cdr3_aa: ASSYSRQGHEQY
clone_size: many; j_call: TRBJ2-1; v_call: TRBV4-3; cdr3_aa: ASSQAGGTGGHEQF
clone_size: .; j_call: TRBJ2-7; v_call: TRBV11-2; cdr3_aa: ASSLEGTSMGEQY
clone_size: many; j_call: TRBJ2-5; v_call: TRBV5-6; cdr3_aa: ASSGKRRETQY
clone_size: few; j_call: TRBJ1-2; v_call: TRBV29-1; cdr3_aa: SVDHRANYGYT
clone_size: .; j_call: TRBJ1-1; v_call: TRBV6-2/TRBV6-3; cdr3_aa: ASSYQGGNTEAF
clone_size: .; j_call: TRBJ2-1; v_call: TRBV5-5; cdr3_aa: ASSLDPQTYNEQF
clone_size: few; j_call: TRBJ1-6; v_call: TRBV6-5; cdr3_aa: ASSYAGTGDSPLH
clone_size: many; j_call: TRBJ1-2; v_call: TRBV7-8; cdr3_aa: ASSSSATGDYGYT
clone_size: few; j_call: TRBJ2-1; v_call: TRBV7-7; cdr3_aa: ASSSPRDITPVGLAGGSNEQF
clone_size: few; j_call: TRBJ2-5; v_call: TRBV10-3; cdr3_aa: AISERAGKETQY
clone_size: many; j_call: TRBJ1-5; v_call: TRBV9; cdr3_aa: ASSGTGTNQPQH
clone_size: few; j_call: TRBJ2-4; v_call: TRBV7-2; cdr3_aa: ASSLVQNIQY
clone_size: few; j_call: TRBJ1-2; v_call: TRBV16; cdr3_aa: ASTARSNYGYT
clone_size: .; j_call: TRBJ2-5; v_call: TRBV9; cdr3_aa: ASSVGRAESSLQETQY
clone_size: few; j_call: TRBJ2-5; v_call: TRBV7-2; cdr3_aa: ASSFWLAQETQY
clone_size: .; j_call: TRBJ2-1; v_call: TRBV28; cdr3_aa: ASSPGTSGLSYNEQF
clone_size: .; j_call: TRBJ1-4; v_call: TRBV7-9; cdr3_aa: ASNSDSLNEKLF
clone_size: few; j_call: TRBJ2-3; v_call: TRBV6-5; cdr3_aa: ASSSTGAGRLTQY
clone_size: many; j_call: TRBJ1-6; v_call: TRBV7-9; cdr3_aa: ASSLGQVDLH
clone_size: many; j_call: TRBJ2-1; v_call: TRBV10-3; cdr3_aa: AISREGGFPEQF
clone_size: many; j_call: TRBJ1-1; v_call: TRBV19; cdr3_aa: ASSPRATYAF
clone_size: few; j_call: TRBJ2-5; v_call: TRBV5-1; cdr3_aa: ASSFLGTSGEWTETQY
clone_size: many; j_call: TRBJ2-2; v_call: TRBV5-1; cdr3_aa: ASSQGNTGELF
clone_size: .; j_call: TRBJ1-1; v_call: TRBV6-1; cdr3_aa: ASSVLGQVAF
clone_size: .; j_call: TRBJ2-7; v_call: TRBV27; cdr3_aa: ASGSDRSHEQY
clone_size: .; j_call: TRBJ2-5; v_call: TRBV23-1; cdr3_aa: ARGSRRDTRQETQY
clone_size: few; j_call: TRBJ1-2; v_call: TRBV7-9; cdr3_aa: ASRPPGAGYT
clone_size: many; j_call: TRBJ1-1; v_call: TRBV18; cdr3_aa: ASSVGTGKLNTEAF
clone_size: .; j_call: TRBJ2-7; v_call: TRBV6-5; cdr3_aa: ASSYSFGTEI
clone_size: few; j_call: TRBJ1-3; v_call: TRBV12-3/TRBV12-4; cdr3_aa: ASSPQQGNTIY
clone_size: few; j_call: TRBJ1-2; v_call: TRBV9; cdr3_aa: ASSVVPGATYGYT
clone_size: .; j_call: TRBJ2-3; v_call: TRBV4-1; cdr3_aa: ASSQAGGVDTQY
clone_size: many; j_call: TRBJ2-3; v_call: TRBV7-2; cdr3_aa: ASSFSWGFSTDTQY
clone_size: many; j_call: TRBJ2-5; v_call: TRBV6-2/TRBV6-3; cdr3_aa: ASSRGPQETQY
clone_size: few; j_call: TRBJ1-6; v_call: TRBV2; cdr3_aa: ASRTGGAGNSPLH
clone_size: many; j_call: TRBJ2-3; v_call: TRBV7-2; cdr3_aa: ASSPRTSGGTDTQY